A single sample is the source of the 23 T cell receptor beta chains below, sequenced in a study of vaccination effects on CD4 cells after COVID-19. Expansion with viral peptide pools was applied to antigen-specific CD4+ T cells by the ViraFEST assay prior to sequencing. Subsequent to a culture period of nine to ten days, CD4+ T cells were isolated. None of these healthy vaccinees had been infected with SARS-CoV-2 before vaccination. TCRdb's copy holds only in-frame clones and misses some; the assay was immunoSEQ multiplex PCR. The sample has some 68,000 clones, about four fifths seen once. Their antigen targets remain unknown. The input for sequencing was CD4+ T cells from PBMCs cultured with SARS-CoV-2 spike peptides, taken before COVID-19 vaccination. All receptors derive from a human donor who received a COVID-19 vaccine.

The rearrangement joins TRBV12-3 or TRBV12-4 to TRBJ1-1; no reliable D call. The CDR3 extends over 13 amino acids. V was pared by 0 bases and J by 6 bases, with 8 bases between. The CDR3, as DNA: TGTGCCAGCAGTTTAGCGGAGGCAGCTGAAGCTTTCTTT. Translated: CASSLAEAAEAFF.

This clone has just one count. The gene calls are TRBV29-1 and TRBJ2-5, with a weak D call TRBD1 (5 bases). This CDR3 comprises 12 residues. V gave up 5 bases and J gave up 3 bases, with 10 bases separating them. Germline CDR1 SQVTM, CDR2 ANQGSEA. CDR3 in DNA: TGCAGCGTTTTAGGGGTGGAAGAGACCCAGTACTTC. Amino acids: CSVLGVEETQYF.

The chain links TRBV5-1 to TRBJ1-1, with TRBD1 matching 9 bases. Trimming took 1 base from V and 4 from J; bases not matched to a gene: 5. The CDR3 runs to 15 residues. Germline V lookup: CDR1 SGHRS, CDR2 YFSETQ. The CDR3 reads CASSLSMTGGTEAFF. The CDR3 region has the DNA TGCGCCAGCAGCTTGTCGATGACAGGGGGCACTGAAGCTTTCTTT.

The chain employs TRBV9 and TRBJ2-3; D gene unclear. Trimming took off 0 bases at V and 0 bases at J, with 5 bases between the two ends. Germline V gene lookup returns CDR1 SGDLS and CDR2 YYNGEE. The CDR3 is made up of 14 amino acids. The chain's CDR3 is CASSVVLSTDTQYF. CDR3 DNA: TGTGCCAGCAGCGTAGTACTAAGCACAGATACGCAGTATTTT. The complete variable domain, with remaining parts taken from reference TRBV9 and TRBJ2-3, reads DSGVTQTPKHLITATGQRVTLRCSPRSGDLSVYWYQQSLDQGLQFLIQYYNGEERAKGNILERFSAQQFPDLHSELNLSSLELGDSALYFCASSVVLSTDTQYFGPGTRLTVL.

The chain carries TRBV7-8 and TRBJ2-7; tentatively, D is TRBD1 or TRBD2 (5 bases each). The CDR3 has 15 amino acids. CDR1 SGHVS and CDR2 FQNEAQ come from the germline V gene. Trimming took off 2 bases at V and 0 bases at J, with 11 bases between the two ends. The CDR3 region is CASSLSRDLSYEQYV. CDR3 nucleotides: TGTGCCAGCAGCTTAAGCCGGGACCTCTCCTACGAGCAGTACGTC.

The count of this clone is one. CDR3 in amino acids: CASSLVGSSTGELFF. CDR3 coding DNA: TGTGCCAGCAGTTTGGTTGGGTCGAGCACCGGGGAGCTGTTTTTT. The V and J genes are TRBV27 and TRBJ2-2; D not resolved. The CDR3 runs to 15 residues. The V and J ends lost 3 bases and 4 bases respectively, with 12 bases between them. Germline values: CDR1 MNHEY, CDR2 SMNVEV (reference sequence).

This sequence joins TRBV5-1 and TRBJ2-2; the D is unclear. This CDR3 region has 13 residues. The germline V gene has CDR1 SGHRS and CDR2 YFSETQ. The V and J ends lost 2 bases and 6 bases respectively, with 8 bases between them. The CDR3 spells CASSFTLAGELFF. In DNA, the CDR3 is TGCGCCAGCAGCTTCACATTAGCCGGGGAGCTGTTTTTT.

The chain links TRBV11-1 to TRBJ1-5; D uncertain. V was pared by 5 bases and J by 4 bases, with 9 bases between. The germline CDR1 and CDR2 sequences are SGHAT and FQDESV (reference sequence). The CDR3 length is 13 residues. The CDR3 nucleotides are TGTGCCAGCAGCCAAGCAGGTAATCAGCCCCAGCATTTT. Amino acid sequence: CASSQAGNQPQHF.

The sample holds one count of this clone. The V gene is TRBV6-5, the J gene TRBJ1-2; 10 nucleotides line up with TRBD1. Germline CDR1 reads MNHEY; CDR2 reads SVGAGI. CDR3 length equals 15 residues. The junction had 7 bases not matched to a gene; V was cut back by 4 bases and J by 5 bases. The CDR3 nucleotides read TGTGCCAGCAGTTCAATCAGGACAGGGGGATATGGCTACACCTTC. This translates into CASSSIRTGGYGYTF.

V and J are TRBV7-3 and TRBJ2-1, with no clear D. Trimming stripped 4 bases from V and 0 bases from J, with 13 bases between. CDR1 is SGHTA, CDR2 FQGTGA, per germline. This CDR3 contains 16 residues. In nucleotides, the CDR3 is TGTGCCAGCAGCTCACACGTACTAAGCTCCTACAATGAGCAGTTCTTC. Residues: CASSSHVLSSYNEQFF.

The CDR3 is CASSPGQGTYNEQFF. In nucleotides, the CDR3 is TGTGCCAGCAGCCCCGGACAGGGAACCTACAATGAGCAGTTCTTC. The chain joins TRBV11-3 to TRBJ2-1; 8 bases line up with TRBD1. Germline loops: CDR1 SGHNT, CDR2 YENEEA. The CDR3 sequence is 15 residues long. J lost 2 bases, V lost 5 bases, and 5 bases had no gene match.

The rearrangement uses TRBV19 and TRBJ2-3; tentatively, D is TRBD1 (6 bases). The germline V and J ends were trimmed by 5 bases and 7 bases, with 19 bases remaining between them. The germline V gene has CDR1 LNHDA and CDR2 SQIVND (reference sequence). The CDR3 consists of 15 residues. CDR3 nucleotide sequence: TGTGCCAGTAGTCCCTTGACAGGAGCAGTGAATACGCAGTATTTT. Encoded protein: CASSPLTGAVNTQYF.

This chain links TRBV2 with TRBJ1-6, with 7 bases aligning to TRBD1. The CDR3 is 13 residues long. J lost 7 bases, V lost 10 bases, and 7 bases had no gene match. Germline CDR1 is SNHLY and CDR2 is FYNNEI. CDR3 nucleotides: TGTGCCAATTCGCAGGGGGGAAATTCACCCCTCCACTTT. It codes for CANSQGGNSPLHF.

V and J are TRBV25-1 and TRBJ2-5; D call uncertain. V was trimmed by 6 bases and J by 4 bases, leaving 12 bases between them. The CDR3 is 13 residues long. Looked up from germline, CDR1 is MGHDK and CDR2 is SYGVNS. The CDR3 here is CASRKAPGETQYF. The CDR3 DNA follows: TGTGCCAGCAGGAAGGCCCCCGGAGAGACCCAGTACTTC.

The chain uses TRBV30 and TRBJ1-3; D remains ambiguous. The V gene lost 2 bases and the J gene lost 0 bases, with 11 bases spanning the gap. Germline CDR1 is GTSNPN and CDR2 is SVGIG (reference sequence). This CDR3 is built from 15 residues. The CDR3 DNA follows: TGTGCCTGGAGTAGTGGCCGTCTCTCTGGAAACACCATATATTTT. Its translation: CAWSSGRLSGNTIYF.

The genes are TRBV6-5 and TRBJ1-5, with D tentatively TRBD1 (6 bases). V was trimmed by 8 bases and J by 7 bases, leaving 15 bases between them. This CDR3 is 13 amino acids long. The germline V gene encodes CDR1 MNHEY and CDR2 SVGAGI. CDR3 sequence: CASRGGARQPQHF. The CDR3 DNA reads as TGTGCCAGCCGCGGGGGCGCGAGGCAGCCCCAGCATTTT.

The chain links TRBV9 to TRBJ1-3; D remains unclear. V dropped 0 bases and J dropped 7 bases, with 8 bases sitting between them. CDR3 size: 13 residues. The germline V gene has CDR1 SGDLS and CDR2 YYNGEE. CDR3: CASSVGSANTIYF. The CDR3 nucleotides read TGTGCCAGCAGCGTAGGGTCTGCGAACACCATATATTTT.

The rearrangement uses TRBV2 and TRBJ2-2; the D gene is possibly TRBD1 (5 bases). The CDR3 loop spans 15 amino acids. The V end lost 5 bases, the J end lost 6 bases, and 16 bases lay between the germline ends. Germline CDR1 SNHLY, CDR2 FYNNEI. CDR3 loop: CASSTGLSGAGELFF. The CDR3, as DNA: TGTGCCAGCAGTACAGGTCTATCTGGTGCCGGGGAGCTGTTTTTT. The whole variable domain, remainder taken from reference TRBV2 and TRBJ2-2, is EPEVTQTPSHQVTQMGQEVILRCVPISNHLYFYWYRQILGQKVEFLVSFYNNEISEKSEIFDDQFSVERPDGSNFTLKIRSTKLEDSAMYFCASSTGLSGAGELFFGEGSRLTVL.

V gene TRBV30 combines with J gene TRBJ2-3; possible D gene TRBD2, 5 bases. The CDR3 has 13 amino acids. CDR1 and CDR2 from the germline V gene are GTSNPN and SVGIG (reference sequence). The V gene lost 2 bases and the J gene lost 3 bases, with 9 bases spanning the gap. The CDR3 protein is CAWSRGGTDTQYF. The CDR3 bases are TGTGCCTGGAGTCGGGGTGGTACAGATACGCAGTATTTT. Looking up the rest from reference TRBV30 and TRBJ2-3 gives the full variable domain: SQTIHQWPATLVQPVGSPLSLECTVEGTSNPNLYWYRQAAGRGLQLLFYSVGIGQISSEVPQNLSASRPQDRQFILSSKKLLLSDSGFYLCAWSRGGTDTQYFGPGTRLTVL.

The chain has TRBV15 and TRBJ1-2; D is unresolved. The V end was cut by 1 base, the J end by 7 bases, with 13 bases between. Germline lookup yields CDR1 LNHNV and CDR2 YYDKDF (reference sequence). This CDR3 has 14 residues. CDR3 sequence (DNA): TGTGCCACCAGCAGAGGGACGGAAGTGTCTGGCTACACCTTC. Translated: CATSRGTEVSGYTF.

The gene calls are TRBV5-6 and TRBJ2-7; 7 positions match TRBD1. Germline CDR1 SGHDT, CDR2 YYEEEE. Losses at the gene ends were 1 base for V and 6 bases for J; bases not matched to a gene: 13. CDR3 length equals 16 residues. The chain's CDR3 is CASSLPSLQGLIEQYV. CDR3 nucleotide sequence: TGTGCCAGCAGCTTGCCCTCTCTACAGGGGCTTATCGAGCAGTACGTC.

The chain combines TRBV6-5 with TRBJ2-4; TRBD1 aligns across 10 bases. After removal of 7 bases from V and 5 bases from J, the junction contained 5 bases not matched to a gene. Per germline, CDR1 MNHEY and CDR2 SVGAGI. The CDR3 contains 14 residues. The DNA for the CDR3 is TGTGCCAGCACCAAGACAGGGGGCGAAAACATTCAGTACTTC. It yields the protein CASTKTGGENIQYF.

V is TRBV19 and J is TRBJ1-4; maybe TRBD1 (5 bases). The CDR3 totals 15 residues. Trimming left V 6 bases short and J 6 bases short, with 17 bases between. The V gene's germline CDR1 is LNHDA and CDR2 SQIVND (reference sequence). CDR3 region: CASRGHGWGDEKLFF. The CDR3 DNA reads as TGTGCCAGTAGAGGACATGGCTGGGGTGATGAAAAACTGTTTTTT. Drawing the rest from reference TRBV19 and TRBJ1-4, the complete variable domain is DGGITQSPKYLFRKEGQNVTLSCEQNLNHDAMYWYRQDPGQGLRLIYYSQIVNDFQKGDIAEGYSVSREKKESFPLTVTSAQKNPTAFYLCASRGHGWGDEKLFFGSGTQLSVL.